The entry below describes one TCR beta chain. What it binds is not known. These data come from a study of identical twins. Overall study results and limits: Conclusions were based on cross-sectional statistical analysis, without following the same donors.

Each CDR3 protein gets one entry after TCRdb re-called the 5' RACE reads with MiXCR. The table includes 450,000 to 600,000 distinct CDR3 sequences, 20% to 25% detected once. The sample was also reused in another study, on yellow fever vaccine responses in identical twins.

This clonotype was obtained from a woman between 18 and 30 years old in good health. Input material: CD4+ T cells sorted from blood.

In DNA form, the CDR3 reads TGTGCCAGCAGTTACCCTTTTGGGGCTTATAGCACAGATACGCAGTATTTT. As protein: CASSYPFGAYSTDTQYF. V gene TRBV6-5 combines with J gene TRBJ2-3, with a weak D call TRBD1 (5 bases). The CDR3 spans 17 residues. Per the germline V gene, CDR1 is MNHEY and CDR2 is SVGAGI. Trimming stripped 2 bases from V and 0 bases from J, with 15 bases between.